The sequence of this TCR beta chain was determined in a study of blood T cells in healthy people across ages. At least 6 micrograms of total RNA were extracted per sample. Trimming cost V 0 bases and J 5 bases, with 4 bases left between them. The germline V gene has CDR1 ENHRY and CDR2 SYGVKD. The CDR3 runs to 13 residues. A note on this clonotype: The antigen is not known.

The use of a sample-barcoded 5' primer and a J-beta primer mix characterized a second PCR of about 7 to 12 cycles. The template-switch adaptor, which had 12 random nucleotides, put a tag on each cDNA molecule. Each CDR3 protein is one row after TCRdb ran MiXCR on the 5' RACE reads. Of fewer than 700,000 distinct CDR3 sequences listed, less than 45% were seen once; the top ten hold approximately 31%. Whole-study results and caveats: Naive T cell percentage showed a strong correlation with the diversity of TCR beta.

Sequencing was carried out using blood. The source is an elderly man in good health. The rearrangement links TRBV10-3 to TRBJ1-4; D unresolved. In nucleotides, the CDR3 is TGTGCCATCAGTGAGTCCCTGAATGAAAAACTGTTTTTT. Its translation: CAISESLNEKLFF.